The rows below give T cell receptor beta chains drawn from one sample of a study of shared clonotypes between healthy human individuals. The assay was immunoSEQ multiplex PCR, and TCRdb's table has in-frame clones only and misses some. The repertoire holds over 400,000 clones, with over 70% as singletons. Material for sequencing was PBMCs. These receptors were collected from a woman aged 40 to 50 in good health. Some clones in this sample may be carry-over from other donors' samples. CDR3s include the opening cysteine and the closing phenylalanine or tryptophan. The D gene is left open where the match is weak. Not all rows give a size; the values are once, few, many and, for expanded clones, a class.

V,D,size,J,DNA,CDR3
TRBV7-8,TRBD2,-,TRBJ2-2,TGTGCCAGCAGCCGAATACGGACTAGCGGGAGTCACACCGGGGAGCTGTTTTTT,CASSRIRTSGSHTGELFF
TRBV30,-,-,TRBJ2-6,TGTGCCGCTCCAAACGGGCGGCCCTCTGGGGCCAACGTCCTGACTTTC,CAAPNGRPSGANVLTF
TRBV2,-,-,TRBJ2-7,TGTGCCAGCAGTGTCTACGGGAGTCTCTACGAGCAGTACTTC,CASSVYGSLYEQYF
TRBV28,TRBD1,-,TRBJ1-2,TGTGCCAGCGTCGGGGGACAGGGCTACACCTTC,CASVGGQGYTF
TRBV4-3,TRBD2,-,TRBJ2-1,TGCGCCAGCAGCCCGGGACTAGCGGGCCTTTACAATGAGCAGTTCTTC,CASSPGLAGLYNEQFF
TRBV5-1,TRBD1,-,TRBJ1-5,TGCGCCAGCAGCTTCCGGGCAGGGGGTCAGCCCCAGCATTTT,CASSFRAGGQPQHF
TRBV9,-,many,TRBJ2-1,TGTGCCAGCAGCGTATCCCCCCTTTACAATGAGCAGTTCTTC,CASSVSPLYNEQFF
TRBV11-2,-,-,TRBJ2-3,TGTACCAGCAGCTCCCGAAAGGAGGCGACAGATACGCAGTATTTT,CTSSSRKEATDTQYF
TRBV6-4,-,-,TRBJ1-1,TGTGCCAGCAGGCGGACGGCGAACACTGAAGCTTTCTTT,CASRRTANTEAFF
TRBV27,-,-,TRBJ2-1,TGTGCCAGCAGTTTACCCCCGATCTTC,CASSLPPIF
TRBV29-1,TRBD1,-,TRBJ2-7,TGCAGCGTTGCCCCGGGACAGGGAACTGCTAGGTACGAGCAGTACTTC,CSVAPGQGTARYEQYF
TRBV10-3,-,once,TRBJ2-7,TGTGCCATCAGCCCCGGGACGGATACCTACGAGCAGTACTTC,CAISPGTDTYEQYF
TRBV7-6,-,-,TRBJ2-7,TGTGCCAGCAGCTTAGTTGGCTACGAGCAGTACTTC,CASSLVGYEQYF
TRBV29-1,-,few,TRBJ2-5,TGCAGCGTGCCCGGGACTCCTCAAGAGACCCAGTACTTC,CSVPGTPQETQYF
TRBV5-1,-,-,TRBJ2-1,TGCGCCAGCAGCTTGGAAGAGGGCTCCTACAATGAGCAGTTCTTC,CASSLEEGSYNEQFF
TRBV6-4,TRBD2,-,TRBJ2-1,TGTGCCAGCAGTGAGGCCGGGACTAGCGGGAGCTATGAGCAGTTCTTC,CASSEAGTSGSYEQFF
TRBV9,-,-,TRBJ2-3,TGTGCCAGCAGCGTAGATGGGTGGGGATCAGATACGCAGTATTTT,CASSVDGWGSDTQYF
TRBV18,-,-,TRBJ2-7,TGTGCCAGCTCGTCGGCGGAAAGAAGGGTCGAGCAGTACTTC,CASSSAERRVEQYF
TRBV19,-,-,TRBJ1-2,TGTGCCAGTAGCAGACGGGGGGGGCCCGCACTAAACTATGGCTACACCTTC,CASSRRGGPALNYGYTF
TRBV11-2,-,once,TRBJ2-7,TGTGCCAGCAGAGGGGCATCCGAGCAGTACTTC,CASRGASEQYF
TRBV9,-,many,TRBJ1-2,TGTGCCAGCAGCGTAGAGGGTGTGCTGGGCTATGGCTACACCTTC,CASSVEGVLGYGYTF
TRBV18,-,few,TRBJ2-7,TGTGCCAGCTCACCAGGAGAGGGGGGGCAGTACTTC,CASSPGEGGQYF
TRBV7-6,-,many,TRBJ2-3,TGTGCCAGCAGCCCAGGTACTAGCACAGATACGCAGTATTTT,CASSPGTSTDTQYF
TRBV28,-,-,TRBJ1-1,TGTGCGACAGCTTTGAACACTGAAGCTTTCTTT,CATALNTEAFF
TRBV7-2,TRBD2,-,TRBJ2-1,TGTGCCAGCAGCTTGACTAGCGGGAGGGTTGAGCAGTTCTTC,CASSLTSGRVEQFF
TRBV5-4,TRBD1,-,TRBJ1-2,TGTGCCAGCAGTTCAGGGGGATACGGAGTTAACTATGGCTACACCTTC,CASSSGGYGVNYGYTF
TRBV5-4,-,-,TRBJ1-1,TGTGCCAGCAGCGGAACAGGGAGCACTGAAGCTTTCTTT,CASSGTGSTEAFF
TRBV11-2,-,few,TRBJ2-7,TGTGCCAGCAGCTTAGATCTGGGGGTCGAGCAGTACTTC,CASSLDLGVEQYF
TRBV5-4,TRBD1,-,TRBJ2-7,TGTGCCAGCAGCACAGGACAGGGAGGAAACTACGAGCAGTACTTC,CASSTGQGGNYEQYF
TRBV5-4,-,few,TRBJ1-3,TGTGCCAGCACCGACGGGCAACCGGGAAACACCATATATTTT,CASTDGQPGNTIYF
TRBV28,-,-,TRBJ2-4,TGTGCCAGCAGCCAAACGGCTAGTTTTGACATTCAGTACTTC,CASSQTASFDIQYF
TRBV29-1,TRBD1,-,TRBJ2-2,TGCAGCGTTAACACAGGGGGGACCGGGGAGCTGTTTTTT,CSVNTGGTGELFF
TRBV10-3,-,-,TRBJ2-5,TGTGCCATCAGTGCCGGGACTGCTGCACCAGAGACCCAGTACTTC,CAISAGTAAPETQYF
TRBV11-2,-,-,TRBJ2-7,TGTGCCAGCAGCTTAGTGGCCACCTACGAGCAGTACTTC,CASSLVATYEQYF
TRBV13,TRBD2,-,TRBJ2-3,TGTGCCAGCAGCTCCCCGGGACTAGCGGGAGTGGCTGATACGCAGTATTTT,CASSSPGLAGVADTQYF
TRBV6-4,-,many,TRBJ2-2,TGTGCCAGCAGTGACGGGTCGGGAGACACCGGGGAGCTGTTTTTT,CASSDGSGDTGELFF
TRBV19,-,-,TRBJ1-4,TGTGCCAGTAGCTGGGGCGGGAAGAGTCTAGGCGAAGGTGAAAAACTGTTTTTT,CASSWGGKSLGEGEKLFF
TRBV18,-,-,TRBJ2-5,TGTGCCAGCTCACCGGGGATTGAGACCCAGTACTTC,CASSPGIETQYF
TRBV6-1,TRBD1,-,TRBJ1-5,TGTGCCAGCCGAACCGGGACAGGGGTTCGTCAGCCCCAGCATTTT,CASRTGTGVRQPQHF
TRBV28,TRBD2,many,TRBJ2-7,TGTGCCAGCAGTTTTCGCGGGAGGGGCGAGCAGTACTTC,CASSFRGRGEQYF
TRBV10-3,TRBD2,-,TRBJ2-5,TGTGCCATCAGTGAGCCCCGGACTAGCGGAGGGGCGGAGACCCAGTACTTC,CAISEPRTSGGAETQYF
TRBV6-6,TRBD1,once,TRBJ1-5,TGTGCCAGCAGTCTAGGGGGCACACAGCCCCAGCATTTT,CASSLGGTQPQHF
TRBV18,-,-,TRBJ1-2,TGTGCCAGCTCACCCTCCGAGACCTATGGCTACACCTTC,CASSPSETYGYTF
TRBV7-2,-,few,TRBJ2-2,TGTGCCAGCAGCACCAGACAAAAAGCGAACACCGGGGAGCTGTTTTTT,CASSTRQKANTGELFF
TRBV5-8,-,-,TRBJ1-5,TGTGCCAGCAGCTTGAGGGTACCGGGGAGCAATCAGCCCCAGCATTTT,CASSLRVPGSNQPQHF
TRBV29-1,-,-,TRBJ1-2,TGCAGTGCATACAGACAAACTAACTATGGCTACACCTTT,CSAYRQTNYGYTF
TRBV5-8,-,few,TRBJ2-2,TGTGCCAGCAGCACCGGCCTAGCAGCTGACACCGGGGAGCTGTTTTTT,CASSTGLAADTGELFF
TRBV11-2,TRBD1,-,TRBJ1-4,TGTGCCAGCAGCCCTCAGGGGGCTTTTAATGAAAAACTGTTTTTT,CASSPQGAFNEKLFF
TRBV6-4,-,-,TRBJ1-5,TGTGCCAGCGCCAAGGACATATATCAGCCCCAGCATTTT,CASAKDIYQPQHF
TRBV5-1,-,once,TRBJ2-7,TGCGCCAGCAGCTTGGTAGGGAGCTCCTACGAGCAGTACTTC,CASSLVGSSYEQYF
TRBV7-8,-,-,TRBJ1-1,TGTGCCAGCAGCTTCCGGATAAACACTGAAGCTTTCTTT,CASSFRINTEAFF
TRBV2,TRBD2,-,TRBJ2-7,TGTGCCAGTAAGGGACTAGCGGTAGCCGACTCCTACGAGCAGTACTTC,CASKGLAVADSYEQYF
TRBV4-3,-,once,TRBJ1-2,TGCGCCAGCAGCCAACCAGGGACGCTGAACTATGGCTACACCTTC,CASSQPGTLNYGYTF
TRBV5-4,TRBD1,-,TRBJ2-1,TGTGCCAGCAGCTTGGGGGGACAGGGGTACAATGAGCAGTTCTTC,CASSLGGQGYNEQFF
TRBV7-3,-,-,TRBJ2-5,TGTGCCAGCAGCTTAAGAGGCACCCCCCAAGAGACCCAGTACTTC,CASSLRGTPQETQYF